This TCR beta chain was identified in a study of shared clonotypes between healthy human individuals. Notes on this clone: This sample also contains other DNA sequences that code for the same CDR3.

Sequencing used immunoSEQ multiplex PCR; TCRdb keeps in-frame clones, though not all of them. The sample contains a few million clones, approximately 92% of which appear only once. Germline loops: CDR1 SEHNR, CDR2 FQNEAQ (reference sequence). Trimming left V 1 base short and J 0 bases short, with 4 bases between. The CDR3 length is 14 residues. CD45RO-negative, CCR7-selected cells formed the naive CD8 fraction, which excluded terminally differentiated effector memory CD45RA+ cells. The chain recombines TRBV7-9 with TRBJ1-5; D gene ambiguous. The sequenced material came from naive CD8+ T cells from PBMCs. The sequence derives from a man between 18 and 29 years old in good health. Some clones in this sample may be carry-over from other donors' samples. The CDR3 bases are TGTGCCAGCAGCTTAGTGTATAGCAATCAGCCCCAGCATTTT. It translates to CASSLVYSNQPQHF.